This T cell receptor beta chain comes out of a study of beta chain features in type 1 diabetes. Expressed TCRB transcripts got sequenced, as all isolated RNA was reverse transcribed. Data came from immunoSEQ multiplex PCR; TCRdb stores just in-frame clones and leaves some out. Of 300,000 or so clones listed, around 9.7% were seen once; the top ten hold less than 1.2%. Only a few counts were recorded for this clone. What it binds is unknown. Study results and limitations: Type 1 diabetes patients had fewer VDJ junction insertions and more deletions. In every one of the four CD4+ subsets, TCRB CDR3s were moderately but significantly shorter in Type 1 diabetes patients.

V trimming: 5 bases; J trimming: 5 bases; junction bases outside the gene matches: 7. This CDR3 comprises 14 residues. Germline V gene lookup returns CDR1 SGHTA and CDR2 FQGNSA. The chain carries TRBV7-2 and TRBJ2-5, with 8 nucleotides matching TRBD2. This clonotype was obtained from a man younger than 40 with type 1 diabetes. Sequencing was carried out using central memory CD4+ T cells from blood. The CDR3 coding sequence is TGTGCCAGCAGCCCGCGGGGGGACTTCGAGACCCAGTACTTC. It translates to CASSPRGDFETQYF.